A selection of T cell receptor beta chains follows, all from one sample in a study of shared clonotypes between healthy human individuals. Only in-frame clones appear in the TCRdb table, and some are missing; sequencing was by immunoSEQ multiplex PCR. The table includes approximately 1.4 million clones, approximately 98% detected once. Sequences were obtained from naive CD4+ T cells sorted from blood. These TCRs come from a man between 25 and 39 years old in good health. CDR3s include the opening cysteine and the closing phenylalanine or tryptophan. D genes are given only for firm matches. Clone size is shown for a subset of rows, as once, few, many or a class of expanded clone.

-,TRBV2,TRBJ2-7,-,CATNRGGPGEQYF,TGTGCCACCAACAGGGGGGGACCTGGCGAGCAGTACTTC
TRBD1,TRBV5-1,TRBJ2-7,-,CASSLKGGQDSYEQYF,TGCGCCAGCAGCTTGAAGGGGGGACAGGACTCCTACGAGCAGTACTTC
-,TRBV28,TRBJ2-1,-,CASSWAGRGEQFF,TGTGCCAGCAGTTGGGCGGGCCGGGGTGAGCAGTTCTTC
TRBD1,TRBV4-1,TRBJ2-2,-,CASSPDRATNTGELFF,TGCGCCAGCAGCCCGGACAGGGCGACAAACACCGGGGAGCTGTTTTTT
TRBD1,TRBV12-5,TRBJ1-1,-,CASGAYRVTGTGGNYGEAFF,TGTGCTAGTGGTGCGTACAGGGTAACCGGGACAGGGGGCAACTACGGTGAAGCTTTCTTT
TRBD1,TRBV5-4,TRBJ2-3,-,CASKRDRATDTQYF,TGTGCCAGCAAGCGGGACAGGGCTACAGATACGCAGTATTTT
TRBD2,TRBV15,TRBJ2-1,once,CATSRDGPSGRLADEQFF,TGTGCCACCAGCAGAGATGGTCCTAGCGGGAGGTTGGCGGATGAGCAGTTCTTC
-,TRBV7-2,TRBJ1-2,-,CASSLGLGDYGYTF,TGTGCCAGCAGCTTAGGTCTCGGGGACTATGGCTACACCTTC
TRBD2,TRBV5-6,TRBJ2-1,-,CASSLITSGVGYEQFF,TGTGCCAGCAGCTTAATCACTAGCGGGGTGGGGTATGAGCAGTTCTTC
-,TRBV5-4,TRBJ1-2,-,CASSSHNQNNYGYTF,TGTGCCAGCAGCTCACATAATCAGAATAACTATGGCTACACCTTC
TRBD2,TRBV18,TRBJ2-1,-,CASSPPGGGSYNEQFF,TGTGCCAGCTCACCACCGGGCGGGGGTTCCTACAATGAGCAGTTCTTC
-,TRBV7-2,TRBJ2-5,-,CAVFRSREETQYF,TGTGCCGTTTTTCGGAGCAGAGAAGAGACCCAGTACTTC
TRBD1,TRBV19,TRBJ1-1,-,CASTDTGTANTEAFF,TGTGCCAGTACCGACACCGGGACAGCGAACACTGAAGCTTTCTTT
TRBD2,TRBV7-2,TRBJ2-7,-,CASSSRLAGYEQYF,TGTGCCAGCAGCTCCCGACTAGCGGGGTACGAGCAGTACTTC
-,TRBV10-3,TRBJ2-7,-,CASSKGSRSYEQYF,TGTGCCAGCAGTAAGGGCTCCCGCTCCTACGAGCAGTACTTC